This TCR beta chain came from a study of blood T cell repertoires in COVID-19. Across the whole study: Acute and convalescent COVID-19 samples came from the United States, Italy and Spain.

Unmatched junction bases numbered 3, after V lost 3 bases and J lost 6 bases. Germline V gives CDR1 MDHEN, CDR2 SYDVKM. This CDR3 is 13 amino acids long. Per the study methods: Scientists estimated how many nucleated cells there were by amplifying reference gene primers. The data were produced by immunoSEQ multiplex PCR, yet TCRdb's version contains in-frame clones alone and is incomplete. That table gives V, J and clone size, and the DNA gave D and trimming. The sample lists about 260,000 clones; approximately 90% were seen once. The source of this sequence is a man aged 50-60 years who had been exposed to COVID-19. The chain links TRBV28 to TRBJ1-1; 8 bases match TRBD1. Sequencing was performed on PBMCs or T cells enriched from blood (not recorded which). CDR3: CASSFRGLSEAFF. CDR3 coding DNA: TGTGCCAGCAGTTTCAGGGGGCTCTCTGAAGCTTTCTTT.